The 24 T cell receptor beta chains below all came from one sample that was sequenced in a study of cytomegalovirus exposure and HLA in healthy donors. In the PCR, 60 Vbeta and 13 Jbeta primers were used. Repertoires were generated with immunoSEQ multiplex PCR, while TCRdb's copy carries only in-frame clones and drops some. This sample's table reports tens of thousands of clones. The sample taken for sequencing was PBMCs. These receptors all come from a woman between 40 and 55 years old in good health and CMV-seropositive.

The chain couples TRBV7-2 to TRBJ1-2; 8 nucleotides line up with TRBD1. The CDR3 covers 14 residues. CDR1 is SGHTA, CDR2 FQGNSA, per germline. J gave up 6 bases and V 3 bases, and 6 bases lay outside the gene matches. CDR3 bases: TGTGCCAGCAGCTTTACTACAGGGGGGCATGGCTACACCTTC. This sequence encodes CASSFTTGGHGYTF.

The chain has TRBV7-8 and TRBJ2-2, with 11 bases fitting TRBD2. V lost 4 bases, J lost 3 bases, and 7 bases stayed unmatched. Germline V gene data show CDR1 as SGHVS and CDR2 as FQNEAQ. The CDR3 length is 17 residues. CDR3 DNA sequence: TGTGCCAGCAGCTCGGGACTAGCGGCCTCGTACACCGGGGAGCTGTTTTTT. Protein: CASSSGLAASYTGELFF.

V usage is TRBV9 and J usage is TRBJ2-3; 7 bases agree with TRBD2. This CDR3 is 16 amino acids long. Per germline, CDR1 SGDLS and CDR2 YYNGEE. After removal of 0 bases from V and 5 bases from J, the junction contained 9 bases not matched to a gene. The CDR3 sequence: CASSVEGTTRGDTQYF. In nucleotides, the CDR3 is TGTGCCAGCAGCGTAGAAGGGACTACACGCGGAGATACGCAGTATTTT.

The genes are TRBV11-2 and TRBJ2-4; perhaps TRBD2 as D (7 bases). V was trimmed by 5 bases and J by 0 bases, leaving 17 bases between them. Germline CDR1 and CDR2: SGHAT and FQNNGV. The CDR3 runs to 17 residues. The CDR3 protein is CASSPRRGAGAKNIQYF. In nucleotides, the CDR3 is TGTGCCAGCAGCCCTCGACGGGGGGCAGGAGCCAAAAACATTCAGTACTTC.

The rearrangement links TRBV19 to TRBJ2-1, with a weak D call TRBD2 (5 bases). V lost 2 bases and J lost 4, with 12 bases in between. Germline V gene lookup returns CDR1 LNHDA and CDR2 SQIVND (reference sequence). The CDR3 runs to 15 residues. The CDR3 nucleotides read TGTGCCAGTAGTATACGGCAGCGGAGGTACAATGAGCAGTTCTTC. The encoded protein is CASSIRQRRYNEQFF.

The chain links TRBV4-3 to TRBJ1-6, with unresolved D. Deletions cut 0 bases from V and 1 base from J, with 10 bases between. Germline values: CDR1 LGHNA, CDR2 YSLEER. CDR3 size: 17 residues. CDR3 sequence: CASSQEEPRSYNSPLHF. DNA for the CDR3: TGCGCCAGCAGCCAAGAGGAACCTAGGTCCTATAATTCACCCCTCCACTTT.

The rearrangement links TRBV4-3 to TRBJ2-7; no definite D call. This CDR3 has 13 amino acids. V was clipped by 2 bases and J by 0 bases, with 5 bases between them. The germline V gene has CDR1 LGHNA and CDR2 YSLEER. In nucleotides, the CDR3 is TGCGCCAGCAGCCAAACAGTCTCCTACGAGCAGTACTTC. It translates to CASSQTVSYEQYF.

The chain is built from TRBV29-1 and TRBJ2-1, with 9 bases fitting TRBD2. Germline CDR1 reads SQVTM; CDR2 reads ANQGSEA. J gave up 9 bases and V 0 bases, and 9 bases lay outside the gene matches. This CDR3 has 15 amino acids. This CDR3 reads CSVEEEAGGPFEQFF. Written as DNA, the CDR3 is TGCAGCGTTGAAGAGGAGGCGGGAGGGCCGTTTGAGCAGTTCTTC.

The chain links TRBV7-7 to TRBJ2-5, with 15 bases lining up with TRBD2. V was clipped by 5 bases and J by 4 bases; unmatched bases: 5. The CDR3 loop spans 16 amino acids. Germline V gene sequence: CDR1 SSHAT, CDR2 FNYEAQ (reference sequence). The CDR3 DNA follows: TGTGCCAGCAGCCCTGGACTAGCGGGGGGGCGAGAGACCCAGTACTTC. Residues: CASSPGLAGGRETQYF.

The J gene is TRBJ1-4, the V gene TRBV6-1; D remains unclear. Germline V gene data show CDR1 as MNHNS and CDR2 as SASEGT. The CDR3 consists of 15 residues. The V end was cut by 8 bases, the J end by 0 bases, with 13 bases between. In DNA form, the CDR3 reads TGTGCCAGCTCGGTCGTGCATGCAACTAATGAAAAACTGTTTTTT. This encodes CASSVVHATNEKLFF.

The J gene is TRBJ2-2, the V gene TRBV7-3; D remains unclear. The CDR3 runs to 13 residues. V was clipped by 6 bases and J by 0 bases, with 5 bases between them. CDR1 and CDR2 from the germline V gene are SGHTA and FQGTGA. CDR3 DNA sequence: TGTGCCAGCAGGCGAGCGAACACCGGGGAGCTGTTTTTT. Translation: CASRRANTGELFF.

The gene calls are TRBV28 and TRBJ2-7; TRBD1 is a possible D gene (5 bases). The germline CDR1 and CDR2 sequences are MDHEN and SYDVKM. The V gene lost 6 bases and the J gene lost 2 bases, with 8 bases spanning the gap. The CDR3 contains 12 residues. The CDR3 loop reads CASSPTAYEQYF. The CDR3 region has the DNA TGTGCCAGCAGCCCGACAGCCTACGAGCAGTACTTC. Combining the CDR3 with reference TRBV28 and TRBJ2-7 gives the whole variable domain DVKVTQSSRYLVKRTGEKVFLECVQDMDHENMFWYRQDPGLGLRLIYFSYDVKMKEKGDIPEGYSVSREKKERFSLILESASTNQTSMYLCASSPTAYEQYFGPGTRLTVT.

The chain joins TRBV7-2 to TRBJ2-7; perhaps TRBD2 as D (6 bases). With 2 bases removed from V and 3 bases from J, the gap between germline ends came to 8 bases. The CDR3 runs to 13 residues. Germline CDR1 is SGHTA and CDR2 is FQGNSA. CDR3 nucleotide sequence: TGTGCCAGCAGCTTACGGGGAGGCTACGAGCAGTACTTC. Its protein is CASSLRGGYEQYF.

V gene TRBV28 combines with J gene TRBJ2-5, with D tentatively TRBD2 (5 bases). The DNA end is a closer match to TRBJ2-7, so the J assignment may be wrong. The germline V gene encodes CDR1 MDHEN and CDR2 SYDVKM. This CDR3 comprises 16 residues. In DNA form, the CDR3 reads TGTGCCAGCAGTTTGGTCGCGGGCGGTGGTCTCGACGAGCAGTACTTC. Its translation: CASSLVAGGGLDEQYF.

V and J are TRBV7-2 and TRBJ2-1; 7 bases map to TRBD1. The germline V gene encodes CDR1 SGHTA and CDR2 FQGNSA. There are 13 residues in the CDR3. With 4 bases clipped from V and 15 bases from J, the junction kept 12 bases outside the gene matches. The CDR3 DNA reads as TGTGCCAGCAGCTCAGGGTCTCGGGACAGTAGGTTCTTC. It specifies CASSSGSRDSRFF.

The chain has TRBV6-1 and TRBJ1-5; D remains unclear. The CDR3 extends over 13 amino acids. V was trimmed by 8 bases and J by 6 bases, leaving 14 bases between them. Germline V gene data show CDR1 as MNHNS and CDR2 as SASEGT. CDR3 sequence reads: CASVSYRGQPQHF. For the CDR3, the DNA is TGTGCCAGCGTGTCGTACCGGGGTCAGCCCCAGCATTTT.

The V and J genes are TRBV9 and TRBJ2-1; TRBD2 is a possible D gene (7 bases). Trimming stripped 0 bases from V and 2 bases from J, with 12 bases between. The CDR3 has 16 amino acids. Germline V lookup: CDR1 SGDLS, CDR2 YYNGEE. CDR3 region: CASSVADGGPYNEQFF. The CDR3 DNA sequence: TGTGCCAGCAGCGTAGCTGACGGGGGGCCCTACAATGAGCAGTTCTTC.

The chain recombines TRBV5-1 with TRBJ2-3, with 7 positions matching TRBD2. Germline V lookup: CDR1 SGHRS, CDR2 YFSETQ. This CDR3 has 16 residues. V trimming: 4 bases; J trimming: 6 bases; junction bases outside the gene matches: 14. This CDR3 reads CASSATPSGKPDTQYF. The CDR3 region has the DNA TGCGCCAGCAGCGCGACCCCTAGCGGCAAGCCGGATACGCAGTATTTT.

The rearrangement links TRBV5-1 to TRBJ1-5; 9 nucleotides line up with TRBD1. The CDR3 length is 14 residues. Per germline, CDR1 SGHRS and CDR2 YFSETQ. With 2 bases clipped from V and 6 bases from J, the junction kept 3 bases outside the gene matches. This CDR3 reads CASSFSTGGQPQHF. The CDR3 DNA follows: TGCGCCAGCAGCTTTTCGACAGGGGGTCAGCCCCAGCATTTT.

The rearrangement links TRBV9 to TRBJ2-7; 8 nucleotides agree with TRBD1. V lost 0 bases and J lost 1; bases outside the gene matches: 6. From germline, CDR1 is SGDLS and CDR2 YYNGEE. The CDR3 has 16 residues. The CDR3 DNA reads TGTGCCAGCAGCGTAGGGGACAGGCATCTTTCCTACGAGCAGTACTTC. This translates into CASSVGDRHLSYEQYF.

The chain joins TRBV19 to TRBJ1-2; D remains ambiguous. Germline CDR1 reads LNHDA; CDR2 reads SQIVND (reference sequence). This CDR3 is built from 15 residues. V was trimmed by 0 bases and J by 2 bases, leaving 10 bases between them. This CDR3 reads CASSIDAETNYGYTF. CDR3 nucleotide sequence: TGTGCCAGTAGTATAGATGCGGAGACCAACTATGGCTACACCTTC.

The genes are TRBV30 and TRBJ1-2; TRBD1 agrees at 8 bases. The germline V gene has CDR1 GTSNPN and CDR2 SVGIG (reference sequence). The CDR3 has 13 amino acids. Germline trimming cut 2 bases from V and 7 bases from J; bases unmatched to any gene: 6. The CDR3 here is CAWSPGQVIGYTF. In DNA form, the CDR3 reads TGTGCCTGGAGTCCGGGACAGGTTATTGGCTACACCTTC. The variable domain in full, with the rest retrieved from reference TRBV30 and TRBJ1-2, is SQTIHQWPATLVQPVGSPLSLECTVEGTSNPNLYWYRQAAGRGLQLLFYSVGIGQISSEVPQNLSASRPQDRQFILSSKKLLLSDSGFYLCAWSPGQVIGYTFGSGTRLTVV.

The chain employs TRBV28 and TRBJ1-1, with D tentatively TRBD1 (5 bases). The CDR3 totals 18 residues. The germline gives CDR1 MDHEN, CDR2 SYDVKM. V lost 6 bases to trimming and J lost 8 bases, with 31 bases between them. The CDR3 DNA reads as TGTGCCAGCAGAAGTCGACCGGGACTCAAGGGGTTAAGCGCCGAAGCTTTCTTT. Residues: CASRSRPGLKGLSAEAFF. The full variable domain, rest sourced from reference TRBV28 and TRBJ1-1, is DVKVTQSSRYLVKRTGEKVFLECVQDMDHENMFWYRQDPGLGLRLIYFSYDVKMKEKGDIPEGYSVSREKKERFSLILESASTNQTSMYLCASRSRPGLKGLSAEAFFGQGTRLTVV.

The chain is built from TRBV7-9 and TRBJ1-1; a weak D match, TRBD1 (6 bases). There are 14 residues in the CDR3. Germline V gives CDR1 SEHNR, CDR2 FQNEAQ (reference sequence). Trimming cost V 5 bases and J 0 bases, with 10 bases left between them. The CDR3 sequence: CASSNRVLNTEAFF. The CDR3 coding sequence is TGTGCCAGCAGCAACAGGGTATTGAACACTGAAGCTTTCTTT.